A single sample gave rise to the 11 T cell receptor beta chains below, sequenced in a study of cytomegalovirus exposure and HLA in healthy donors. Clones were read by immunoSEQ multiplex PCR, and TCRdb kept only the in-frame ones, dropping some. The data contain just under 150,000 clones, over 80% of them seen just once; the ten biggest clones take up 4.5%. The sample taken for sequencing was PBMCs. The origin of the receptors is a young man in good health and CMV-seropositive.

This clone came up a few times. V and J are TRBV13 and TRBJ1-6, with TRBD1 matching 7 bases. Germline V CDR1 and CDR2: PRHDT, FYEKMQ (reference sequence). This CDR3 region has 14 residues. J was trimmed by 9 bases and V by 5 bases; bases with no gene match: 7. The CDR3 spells CASSRRQGSSPLHF. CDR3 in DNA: TGTGCCAGCAGCCGACGACAGGGTAGTTCACCCCTCCACTTT.

The CDR3 reads CASSLSLLRNEQFF. CDR3 coding DNA: TGTGCCAGCAGCTTGTCCCTCCTCCGCAATGAGCAGTTCTTC. The chain uses TRBV5-5 and TRBJ2-1; D not resolved. The CDR3 loop spans 14 amino acids. The V and J ends lost 1 base and 6 bases respectively, with 11 bases between them. The germline V gene encodes CDR1 SGHKS and CDR2 YYEKEE (reference sequence).

CDR3 residues: CASIKNTEAFF. The DNA for the CDR3 is TGTGCCAGCATAAAGAACACTGAAGCTTTCTTT. The chain employs TRBV25-1 and TRBJ1-1; D is undetermined. This CDR3 is 11 amino acids long. Germline-derived CDR1 and CDR2 are MGHDK and SYGVNS. Trimming shortened V by 7 bases and J by 1 base, and 4 bases separated the two germline ends.

Written as DNA, the CDR3 is TGTGCCAGCAGCTTAGAAGAGTATGGCTACACCTTC. Residues: CASSLEEYGYTF. The rearrangement links TRBV7-8 to TRBJ1-2, with D unclear. V lost 1 base and J 5 bases, leaving 5 bases between the germline ends. The CDR3 is 12 residues long. The germline gives CDR1 SGHVS, CDR2 FQNEAQ. Together with reference TRBV7-8 and TRBJ1-2, the CDR3 gives the full variable domain: GAGVSQSPRYKVAKRGQDVALRCDPISGHVSLFWYQQALGQGPEFLTYFQNEAQLDKSGLPSDRFFAERPEGSVSTLKIQRTQQEDSAVYLCASSLEEYGYTFGSGTRLTVV.

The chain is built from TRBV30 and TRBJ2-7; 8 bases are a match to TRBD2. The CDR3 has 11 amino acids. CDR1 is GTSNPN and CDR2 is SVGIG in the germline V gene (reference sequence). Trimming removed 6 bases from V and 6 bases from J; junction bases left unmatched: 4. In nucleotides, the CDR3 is TGTGCCTGCGGACTAGCAGGCGAGCAGTACTTC. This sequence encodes CACGLAGEQYF.

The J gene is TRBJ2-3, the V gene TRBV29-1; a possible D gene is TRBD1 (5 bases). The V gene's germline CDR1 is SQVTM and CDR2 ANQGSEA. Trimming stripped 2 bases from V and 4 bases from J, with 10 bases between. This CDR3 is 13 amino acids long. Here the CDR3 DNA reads TGCAGCGTTGAAAGGGGTTCAGCAGATACGCAGTATTTT. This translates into CSVERGSADTQYF.

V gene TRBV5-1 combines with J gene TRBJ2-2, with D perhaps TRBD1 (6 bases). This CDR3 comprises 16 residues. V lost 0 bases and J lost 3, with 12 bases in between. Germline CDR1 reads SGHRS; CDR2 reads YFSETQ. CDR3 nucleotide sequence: TGCGCCAGCAGCTTGGCGGCAGGGGCTGACACCGGGGAGCTGTTTTTT. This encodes CASSLAAGADTGELFF.

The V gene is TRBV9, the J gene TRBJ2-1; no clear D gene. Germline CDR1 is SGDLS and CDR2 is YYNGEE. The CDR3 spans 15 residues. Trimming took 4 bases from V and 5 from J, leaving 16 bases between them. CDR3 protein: CASSTRSGTHNEQFF. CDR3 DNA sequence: TGTGCCAGCAGCACTCGGAGTGGTACCCACAATGAGCAGTTCTTC.

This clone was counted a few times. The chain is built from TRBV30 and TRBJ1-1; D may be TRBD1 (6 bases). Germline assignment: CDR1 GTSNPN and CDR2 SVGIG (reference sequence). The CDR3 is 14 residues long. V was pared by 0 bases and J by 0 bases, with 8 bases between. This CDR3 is CAWSVGGMNTEAFF. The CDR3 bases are TGTGCCTGGAGTGTAGGGGGTATGAACACTGAAGCTTTCTTT.

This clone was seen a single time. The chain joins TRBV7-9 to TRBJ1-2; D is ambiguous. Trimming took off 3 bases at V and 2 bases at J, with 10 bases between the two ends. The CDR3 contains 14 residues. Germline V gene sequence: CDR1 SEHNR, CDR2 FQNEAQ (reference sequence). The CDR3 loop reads CASSLGDFNYGYTF. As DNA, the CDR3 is TGTGCCAGCAGCTTGGGAGACTTCAACTATGGCTACACCTTC.

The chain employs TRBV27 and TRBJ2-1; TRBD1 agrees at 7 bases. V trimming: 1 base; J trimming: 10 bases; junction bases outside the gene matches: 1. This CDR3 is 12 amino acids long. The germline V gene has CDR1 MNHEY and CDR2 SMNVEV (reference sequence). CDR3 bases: TGTGCCAGCAGTTTATTGGGACAGGAGCAGTTCTTC. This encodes CASSLLGQEQFF.